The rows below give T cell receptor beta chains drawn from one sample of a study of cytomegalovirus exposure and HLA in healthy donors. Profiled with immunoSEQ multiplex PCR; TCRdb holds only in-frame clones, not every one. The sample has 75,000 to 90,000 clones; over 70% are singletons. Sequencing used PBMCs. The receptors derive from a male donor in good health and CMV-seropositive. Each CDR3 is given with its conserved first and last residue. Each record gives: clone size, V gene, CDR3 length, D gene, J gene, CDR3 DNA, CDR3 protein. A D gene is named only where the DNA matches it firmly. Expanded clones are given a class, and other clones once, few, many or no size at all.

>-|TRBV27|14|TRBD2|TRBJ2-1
TGTGCCAGCAGGAGACTAGCGGGACACAATGAGCAGTTCTTC
CASRRLAGHNEQFF
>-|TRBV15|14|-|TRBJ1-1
TGTGCCACCAGCGTCGCAGGGTGGGACACTGAAGCTTTCTTT
CATSVAGWDTEAFF
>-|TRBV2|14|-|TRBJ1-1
TGTGCCAGCAGAGGGACGGGAGCTCTTAGGGAAGCTTTCTTT
CASRGTGALREAFF
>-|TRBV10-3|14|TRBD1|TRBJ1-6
TGTGCCATCAGTGGACAGGGGTTGGGATCACCCCTCCACTTT
CAISGQGLGSPLHF
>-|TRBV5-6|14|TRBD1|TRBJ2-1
TGTGCCAGCAGCTTGGCTGGGACAGGCGGTGAGCAGTTCTTC
CASSLAGTGGEQFF
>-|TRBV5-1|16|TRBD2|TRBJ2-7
TGCGCCAGCAGCGCCGGGCTAGCGGGGGGCAGCCACGAGCAGTACTTC
CASSAGLAGGSHEQYF
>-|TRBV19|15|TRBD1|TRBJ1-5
TGTGCCAGTAGCTCTGGGACAGTGAGCAATCAGCCCCAGCATTTT
CASSSGTVSNQPQHF
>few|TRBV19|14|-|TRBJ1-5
TGTGCCAGCTCCTCAGGGTCGGGTCATCAGCCCCAGCATTTT
CASSSGSGHQPQHF
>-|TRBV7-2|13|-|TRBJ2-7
TGTGCCAGCAGCTACCAGGGGCTCTTTGAGCAGTACTTC
CASSYQGLFEQYF
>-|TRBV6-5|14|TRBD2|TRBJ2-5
TGTGCCAGCAGCTTAGCGGGGGGGCATGGGACCCAGTACTTC
CASSLAGGHGTQYF
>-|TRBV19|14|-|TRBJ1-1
TGTGCCAGTAGTATCGGGGGGGTAAACACTGAAGCTTTCTTT
CASSIGGVNTEAFF
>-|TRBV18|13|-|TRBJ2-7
TGTGCCAGCTCACCACCGGTCGGGGACGAGCAGTACTTC
CASSPPVGDEQYF
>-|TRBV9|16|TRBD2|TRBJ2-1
TGTGCCAGCAGCGTAGCTAGTAGCGGGGGGATGAATGAGCAGTTCTTC
CASSVASSGGMNEQFF
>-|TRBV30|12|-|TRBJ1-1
TGTGCCTGGAGCCCACTCTGGACTGAAGCTTTCTTT
CAWSPLWTEAFF
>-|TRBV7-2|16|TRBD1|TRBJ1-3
TGTGCCAGCAGCTTTGTCACAGGGGACACTGGAAACACCATATATTTT
CASSFVTGDTGNTIYF
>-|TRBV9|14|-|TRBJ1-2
TGTGCCAGCAGCGTAGAGAAGGGGAATTCTGGCTACACCTTC
CASSVEKGNSGYTF
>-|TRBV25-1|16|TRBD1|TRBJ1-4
TGTGCCAGCAGTGACTTGTCCGGGACAGCTAATGAAAAACTGTTTTTT
CASSDLSGTANEKLFF
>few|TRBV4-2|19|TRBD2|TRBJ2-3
TGTGCCAGCAGCCAACGGCTAGCGGGAGCGATATCTAGCACAGATACGCAGTATTTT
CASSQRLAGAISSTDTQYF
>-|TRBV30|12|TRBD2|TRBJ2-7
TGTGCCTGGACTAGCGGGGTCGGCGAGCAGTACTTC
CAWTSGVGEQYF
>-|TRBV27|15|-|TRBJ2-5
TGTGCCAGCAGTTTGACTCCCGCCCTCCAAGAGACCCAGTACTTC
CASSLTPALQETQYF
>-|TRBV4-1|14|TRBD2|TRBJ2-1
TGCGCCAGCAGCCAGGCGGGGGGACACAATGAGCAGTTCTTC
CASSQAGGHNEQFF
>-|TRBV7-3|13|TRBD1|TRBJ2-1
TGTGCCAGCAGCTCTAATACAGGGGGTGAGCAGTTCTTC
CASSSNTGGEQFF
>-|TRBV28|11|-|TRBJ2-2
TGTGCCAGCAGTCCCCAGGCGGAGCTGTTTTTT
CASSPQAELFF
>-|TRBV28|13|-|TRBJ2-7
TGTGCCAGCAGCCGTCCCCAGGGGTACGAGCAGTACTTC
CASSRPQGYEQYF
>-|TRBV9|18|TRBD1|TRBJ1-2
TGTGCCAGCAGCTCCTCCGGGACAGGGGTCGACTTGGGCTATGGCTACACCTTC
CASSSSGTGVDLGYGYTF
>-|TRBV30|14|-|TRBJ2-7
TGTGCCTGGAGGAATGGGCAGGGAGGATTCGAGCAGTACTTC
CAWRNGQGGFEQYF
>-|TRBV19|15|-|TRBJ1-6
TGTGCCAGTAGTATAGCTGCACACACAAATTCACCCCTCCACTTT
CASSIAAHTNSPLHF
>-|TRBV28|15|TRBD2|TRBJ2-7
TGTGCCAGCAGTCCCCCCGGCGGGGGGACCTACGAGCAGTACTTC
CASSPPGGGTYEQYF
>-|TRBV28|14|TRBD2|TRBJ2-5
TGTGCCAGCAGTTTATTCGGGGGGTCGAGGACCCAGTACTTC
CASSLFGGSRTQYF
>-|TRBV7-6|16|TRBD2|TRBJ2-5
TGTGCCAGCAGCTTAGCCGCGGCTAGCGGGTGGGGGACCCAGTACTTC
CASSLAAASGWGTQYF
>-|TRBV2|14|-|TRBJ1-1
TGTGCCAGCAGACCGGACTTAGTGAACACTGAAGCTTTCTTT
CASRPDLVNTEAFF
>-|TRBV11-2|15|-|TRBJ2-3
TGTGCCAGCAGCTTAACGAGAGGGGGACAAGATACGCAGTATTTT
CASSLTRGGQDTQYF
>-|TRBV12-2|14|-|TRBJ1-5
TGTGCAAGTCGGCAACAGGGAGGGGATCAGCCCCAGCATTTT
CASRQQGGDQPQHF
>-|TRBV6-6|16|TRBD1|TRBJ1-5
TGTGCCAGCAGTTACACCGGGACAGGGGGCTATCAGCCCCAGCATTTT
CASSYTGTGGYQPQHF
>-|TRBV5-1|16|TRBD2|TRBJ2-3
TGCGCCAGCAGCCCAAGACTAGCGGGGAGCACAGATACGCAGTATTTT
CASSPRLAGSTDTQYF
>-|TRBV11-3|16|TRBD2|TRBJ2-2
TGTGCCAGCAGCTTACGGAGCGGGAGGAACACCGGGGAGCTGTTTTTT
CASSLRSGRNTGELFF
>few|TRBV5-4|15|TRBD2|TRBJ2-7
TGTGCCAGCAGCTTGTTGTTAGCGGGAGTTCGCGAGCAGTACTTC
CASSLLLAGVREQYF
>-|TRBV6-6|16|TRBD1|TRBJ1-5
TGTGCCAGCAGACGACAGGGGCTCGATAGCAATCAGCCCCAGCATTTT
CASRRQGLDSNQPQHF
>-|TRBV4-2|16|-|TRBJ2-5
TGTGCCAGCAGCCAAGATCAGGCTAGCTGGGAGGAGACCCAGTACTTC
CASSQDQASWEETQYF
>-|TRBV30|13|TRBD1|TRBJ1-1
TGTGCCGGGAGGGGACAGCTGAACACTGAAGCTTTCTTT
CAGRGQLNTEAFF
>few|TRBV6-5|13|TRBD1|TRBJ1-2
TGTGCCAGCAGCCCCGGGACAGTATATGGCTACACCTTC
CASSPGTVYGYTF
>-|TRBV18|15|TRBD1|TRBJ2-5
TGTGCCAGCTCACCGCCGACAGGGGGTTTGCAGACCCAGTACTTC
CASSPPTGGLQTQYF
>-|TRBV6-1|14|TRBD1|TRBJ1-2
TGTGCCAGCAGCCCGGGACAGGGTGCGGGCGGCTACACCTTC
CASSPGQGAGGYTF
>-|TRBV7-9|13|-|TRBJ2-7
TGTGCCAGCAGCTTAGGACAGAACTACGAGCAGTACTTC
CASSLGQNYEQYF
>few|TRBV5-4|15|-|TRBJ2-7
TGTGCCAGCAGCTTGGGTCCAGGGCTGACCTACGAGCAGTACTTC
CASSLGPGLTYEQYF
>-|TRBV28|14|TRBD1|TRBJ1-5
TGTGCCAGCCTGCCGGGACAGAGAAATCAGCCCCAGCATTTT
CASLPGQRNQPQHF
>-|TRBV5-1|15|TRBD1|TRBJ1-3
TGCGCCAGCAGCATACAGGGGCTCTCTGGAAACACCGTATATTTT
CASSIQGLSGNTVYF
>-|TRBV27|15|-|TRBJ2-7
TGTGCCAGCAGTCCCAGCCCCGAGGGCTCCTACGAGCAGTACTTC
CASSPSPEGSYEQYF
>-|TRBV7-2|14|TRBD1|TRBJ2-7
TGTGCCAGCAGTTGGACAGGATCTCTTTACGAGCAGTACTTC
CASSWTGSLYEQYF
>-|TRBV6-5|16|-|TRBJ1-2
TGTGCCAGCAGTTACTTGAGCCCCTTTATGGACTATGGCTACACCTTC
CASSYLSPFMDYGYTF
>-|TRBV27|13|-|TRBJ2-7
TGTGCCAGCAGCTCTATCGGGGGCTACGAGCAGTACTTC
CASSSIGGYEQYF
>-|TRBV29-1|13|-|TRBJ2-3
TGCAGCGTTGCTGGGAGAAGCACAGATACGCAGTATTTT
CSVAGRSTDTQYF
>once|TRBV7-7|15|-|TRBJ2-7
TGTGCTAGCAGCTTGGGGTCTCTAGGGGCCTACGAGCAGTACTTC
CASSLGSLGAYEQYF
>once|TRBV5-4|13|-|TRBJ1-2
TGTGCCAGCAGCTTGGACAGGGTTGATGGCTACACCTTC
CASSLDRVDGYTF
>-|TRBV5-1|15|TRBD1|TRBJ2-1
TGCGCCAGCAGCTTCACAGGGGGCTCCTACAATGAGCAGTTCTTC
CASSFTGGSYNEQFF